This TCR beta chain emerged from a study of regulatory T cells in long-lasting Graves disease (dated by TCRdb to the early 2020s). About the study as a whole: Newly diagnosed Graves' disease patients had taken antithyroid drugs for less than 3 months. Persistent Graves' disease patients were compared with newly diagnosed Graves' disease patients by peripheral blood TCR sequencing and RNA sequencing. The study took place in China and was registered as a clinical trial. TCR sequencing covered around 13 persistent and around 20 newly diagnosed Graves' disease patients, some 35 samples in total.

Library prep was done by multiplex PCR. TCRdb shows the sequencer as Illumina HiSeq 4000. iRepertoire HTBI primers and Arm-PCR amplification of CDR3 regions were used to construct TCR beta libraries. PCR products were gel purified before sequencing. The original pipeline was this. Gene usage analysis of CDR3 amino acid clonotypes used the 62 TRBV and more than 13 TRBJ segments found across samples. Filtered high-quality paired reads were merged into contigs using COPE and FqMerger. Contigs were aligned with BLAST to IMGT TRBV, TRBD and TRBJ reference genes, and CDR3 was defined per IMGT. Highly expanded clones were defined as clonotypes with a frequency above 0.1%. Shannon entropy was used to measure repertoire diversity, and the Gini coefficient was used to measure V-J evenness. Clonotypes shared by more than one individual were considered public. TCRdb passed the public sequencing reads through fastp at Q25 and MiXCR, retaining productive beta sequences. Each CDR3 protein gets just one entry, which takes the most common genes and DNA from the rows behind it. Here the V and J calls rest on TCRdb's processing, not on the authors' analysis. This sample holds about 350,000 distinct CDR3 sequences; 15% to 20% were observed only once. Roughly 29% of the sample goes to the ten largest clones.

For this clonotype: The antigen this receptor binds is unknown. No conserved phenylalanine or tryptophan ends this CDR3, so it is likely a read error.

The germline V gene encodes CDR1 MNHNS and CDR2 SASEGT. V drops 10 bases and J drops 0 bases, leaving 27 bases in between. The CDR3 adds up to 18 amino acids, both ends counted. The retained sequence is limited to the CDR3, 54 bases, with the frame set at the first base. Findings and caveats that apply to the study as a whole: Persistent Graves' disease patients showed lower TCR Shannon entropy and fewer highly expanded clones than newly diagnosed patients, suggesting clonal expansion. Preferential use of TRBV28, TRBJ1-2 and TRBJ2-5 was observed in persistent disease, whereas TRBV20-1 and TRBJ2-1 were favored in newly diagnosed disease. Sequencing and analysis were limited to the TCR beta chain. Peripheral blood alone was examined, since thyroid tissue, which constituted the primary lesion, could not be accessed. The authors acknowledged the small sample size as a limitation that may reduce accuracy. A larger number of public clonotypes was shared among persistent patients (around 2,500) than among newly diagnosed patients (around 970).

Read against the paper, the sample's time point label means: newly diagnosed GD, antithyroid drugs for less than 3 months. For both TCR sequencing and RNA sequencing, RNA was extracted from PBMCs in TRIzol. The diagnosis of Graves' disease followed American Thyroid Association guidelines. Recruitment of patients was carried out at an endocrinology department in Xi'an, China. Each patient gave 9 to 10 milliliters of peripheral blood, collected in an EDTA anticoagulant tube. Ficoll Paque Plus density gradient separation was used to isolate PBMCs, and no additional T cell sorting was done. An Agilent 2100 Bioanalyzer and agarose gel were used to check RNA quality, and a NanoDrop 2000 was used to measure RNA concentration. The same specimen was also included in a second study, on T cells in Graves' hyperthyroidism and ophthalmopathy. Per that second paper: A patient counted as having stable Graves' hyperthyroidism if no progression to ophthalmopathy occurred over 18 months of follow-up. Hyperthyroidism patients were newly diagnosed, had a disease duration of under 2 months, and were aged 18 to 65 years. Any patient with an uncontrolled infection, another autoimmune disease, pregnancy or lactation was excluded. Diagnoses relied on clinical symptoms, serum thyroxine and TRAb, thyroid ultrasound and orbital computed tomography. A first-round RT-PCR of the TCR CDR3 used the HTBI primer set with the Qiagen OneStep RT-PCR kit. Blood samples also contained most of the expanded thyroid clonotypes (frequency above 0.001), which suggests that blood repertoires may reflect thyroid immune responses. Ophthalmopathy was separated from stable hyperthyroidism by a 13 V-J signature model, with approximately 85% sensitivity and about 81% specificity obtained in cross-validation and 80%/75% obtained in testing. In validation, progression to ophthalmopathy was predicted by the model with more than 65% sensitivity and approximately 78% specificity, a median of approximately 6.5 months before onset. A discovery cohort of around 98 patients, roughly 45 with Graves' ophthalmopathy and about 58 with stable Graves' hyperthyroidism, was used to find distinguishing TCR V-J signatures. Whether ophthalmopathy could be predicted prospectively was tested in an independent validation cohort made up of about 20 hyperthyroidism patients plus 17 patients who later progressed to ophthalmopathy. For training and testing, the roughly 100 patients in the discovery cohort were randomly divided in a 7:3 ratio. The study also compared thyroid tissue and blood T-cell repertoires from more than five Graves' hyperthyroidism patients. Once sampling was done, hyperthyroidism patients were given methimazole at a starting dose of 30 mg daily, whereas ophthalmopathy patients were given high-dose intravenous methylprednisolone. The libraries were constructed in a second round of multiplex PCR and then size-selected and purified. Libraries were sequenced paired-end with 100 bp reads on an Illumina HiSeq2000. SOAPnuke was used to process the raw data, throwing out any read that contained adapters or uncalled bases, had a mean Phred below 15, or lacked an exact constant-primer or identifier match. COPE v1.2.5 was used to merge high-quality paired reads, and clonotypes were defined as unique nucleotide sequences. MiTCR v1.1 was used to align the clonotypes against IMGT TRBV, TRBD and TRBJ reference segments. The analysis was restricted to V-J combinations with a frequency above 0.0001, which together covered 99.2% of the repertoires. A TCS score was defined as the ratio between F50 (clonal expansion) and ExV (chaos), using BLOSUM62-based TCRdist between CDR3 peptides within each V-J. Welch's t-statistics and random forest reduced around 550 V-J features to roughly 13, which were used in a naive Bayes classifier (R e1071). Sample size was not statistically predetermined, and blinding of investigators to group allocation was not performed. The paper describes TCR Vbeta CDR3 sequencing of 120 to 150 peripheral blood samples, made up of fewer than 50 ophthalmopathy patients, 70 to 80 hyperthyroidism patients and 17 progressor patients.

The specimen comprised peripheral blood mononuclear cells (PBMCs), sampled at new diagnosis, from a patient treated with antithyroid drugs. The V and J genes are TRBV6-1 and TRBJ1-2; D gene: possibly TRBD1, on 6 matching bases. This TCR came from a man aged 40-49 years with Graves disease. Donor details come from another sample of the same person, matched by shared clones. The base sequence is TGTGCCACTGCCCTAAGGTGGCAGGGGATCTTACCTAACTATGGCTACACCTCC. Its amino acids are CATALRWQGILPNYGYTS.